This TCR beta chain was found in a study of blood T cell repertoires in COVID-19. On the study more broadly: From T cells, B-cell-depleted T cells, or PBMCs came the material, which was cDNA or gDNA.

Measured with immunoSEQ multiplex PCR; TCRdb has only the in-frame clones, and not every one. The sample has approximately 230,000 clones; around 88% are singletons. The CDR3 is 15 amino acids. V was pared by 4 bases and J by 0 bases, with 10 bases between. Germline lookup yields CDR1 MGHRA and CDR2 YSYEKL. This clone came up once. This TCR came from a woman between 25 and 40 years old with COVID-19, enrolled during active disease. Source material: peripheral blood. The chain carries TRBV4-1 and TRBJ2-4; D is uncertain. The CDR3 region is CASSPLGLAKNIQYF. The CDR3 coding sequence is TGCGCCAGCAGCCCACTGGGCCTAGCCAAAAACATTCAGTACTTC.